The clone carrying this TCR beta chain was counted between two and nine times. Its antigen is unknown. Random hexamers were used to reverse transcribe about 0.5 to 1 ug of RNA. TCR beta CDR3 was amplified by immunoSEQ covering 54 Vbeta and 13 Jbeta. TCRdb processed the immunoSEQ multiplex PCR reads anew with MiXCR; each CDR3 protein has one entry. The sample consists of hundreds of thousands of distinct CDR3 sequences, 93% of them appearing once. The sample comes from a study of CD8 T cells in Susac syndrome. The study, taken as a whole, reports: TCR sequencing and HLA analysis covered a relatively small number of individuals.

The multiple sclerosis control group comprised treatment-naive patients with stable or active relapsing-remitting disease. The CDR3 totals 12 residues. V dropped 4 bases and J dropped 4; count of bases not matched to a gene: 2. The V gene's germline CDR1 is DFQATT and CDR2 SNEGSKA (reference sequence). The sequenced sample consisted of CD4+ T cells from PBMCs. This chain connects TRBV20-1 to TRBJ2-5; 8 bases match TRBD1. The TCR comes from a human donor with multiple sclerosis. The CDR3 sequence is CSATGQGETQYF. CDR3 nucleotide sequence: TGCAGTGCTACTGGACAGGGAGAGACCCAGTACTTC.